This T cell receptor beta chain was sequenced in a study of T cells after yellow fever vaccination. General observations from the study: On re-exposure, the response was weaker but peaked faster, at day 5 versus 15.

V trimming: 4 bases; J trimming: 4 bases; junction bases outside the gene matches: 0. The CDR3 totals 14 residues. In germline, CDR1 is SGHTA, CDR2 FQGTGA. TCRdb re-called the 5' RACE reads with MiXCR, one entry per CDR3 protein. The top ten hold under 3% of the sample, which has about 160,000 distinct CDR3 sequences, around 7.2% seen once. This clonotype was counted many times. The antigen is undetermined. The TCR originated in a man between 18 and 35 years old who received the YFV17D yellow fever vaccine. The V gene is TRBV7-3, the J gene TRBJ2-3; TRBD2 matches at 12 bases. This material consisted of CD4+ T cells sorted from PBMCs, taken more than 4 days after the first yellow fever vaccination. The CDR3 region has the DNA TGTGCCAGCAGCTCTAGCGGGGGGGCAGATACGCAGTATTTT. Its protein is CASSSSGGADTQYF.